A selection of T cell receptor beta chains follows, all from one sample in a study of OX40 agonist ivuxolimab in advanced cancers. Only in-frame clones appear in the TCRdb table, and some are missing; sequencing was by immunoSEQ multiplex PCR. The sample comprises more than 70,000 clones, roughly 88% of which are singletons, and roughly 0.32% rests with the top ten. The material sequenced was CD4+ or CD8+ T cells sorted from blood, taken in a trial of the OX40 agonist ivuxolimab. Receptors originate from an adult with an advanced solid tumor such as melanoma, head and neck, liver or kidney cancer. Both conserved end residues are part of each CDR3. The order of the fields is J gene, V gene, D gene, clone size, CDR3 protein, CDR3 DNA. D genes are given only for firm matches. Size values are once, few and many counts, or a class for expanded clones, and some rows have none.

j_gene: TRBJ2-7
v_gene: TRBV5-4
d_gene: TRBD1
abundance: .
CDR3aa: CASSLTGGNEQYF
CDR3nt: TGTGCCAGCAGCCTCACAGGGGGTAACGAGCAGTACTTC

j_gene: TRBJ1-4
v_gene: TRBV9
d_gene: .
abundance: .
CDR3aa: CASSVDPGATNEKLFF
CDR3nt: TGTGCCAGCAGCGTAGATCCGGGTGCAACTAATGAAAAACTGTTTTTT

j_gene: TRBJ2-1
v_gene: TRBV7-9
d_gene: .
abundance: .
CDR3aa: CASSPSGRAANEQFF
CDR3nt: TGTGCCAGCAGCCCGAGTGGAAGGGCCGCGAATGAGCAGTTCTTC

j_gene: TRBJ2-2
v_gene: TRBV5-6
d_gene: .
abundance: .
CDR3aa: CASSFLRTENTGELFF
CDR3nt: TGTGCCAGCAGCTTCCTCCGGACAGAAAACACCGGGGAGCTGTTTTTT

j_gene: TRBJ2-3
v_gene: TRBV9
d_gene: .
abundance: .
CDR3aa: CASSVGEAPMYHTQYF
CDR3nt: TGTGCCAGCAGCGTGGGGGAGGCACCCATGTATCATACGCAGTATTTT

j_gene: TRBJ2-7
v_gene: TRBV14
d_gene: .
abundance: .
CDR3aa: CASSQSGPQQYF
CDR3nt: TGTGCCAGCAGCCAATCTGGCCCACAGCAGTACTTC

j_gene: TRBJ2-2
v_gene: TRBV4-2
d_gene: .
abundance: .
CDR3aa: CASSQDIARENTGELFF
CDR3nt: TGTGCCAGCAGCCAAGATATTGCCAGGGAGAACACCGGGGAGCTGTTTTTT

j_gene: TRBJ1-1
v_gene: TRBV7-2
d_gene: .
abundance: .
CDR3aa: CASSLGGFTEAFF
CDR3nt: TGTGCCAGCAGCTTAGGGGGTTTCACTGAAGCTTTCTTT

j_gene: TRBJ2-3
v_gene: TRBV11-2
d_gene: TRBD2
abundance: .
CDR3aa: CASSFSGRGDTQYF
CDR3nt: TGTGCCAGCAGCTTTAGCGGGAGGGGGGATACGCAGTATTTT

j_gene: TRBJ2-2
v_gene: TRBV7-2
d_gene: TRBD2
abundance: .
CDR3aa: CASSRNSGGGTGELFF
CDR3nt: TGTGCCAGCAGCCGAAATAGCGGGGGGGGCACCGGGGAGCTGTTTTTT

j_gene: TRBJ1-2
v_gene: TRBV11-2
d_gene: TRBD1
abundance: .
CDR3aa: CASSYVTGTGGGYTF
CDR3nt: TGTGCCAGCAGCTACGTTACCGGGACAGGCGGCGGCTACACCTTC

j_gene: TRBJ1-5
v_gene: TRBV11-2
d_gene: .
abundance: .
CDR3aa: CASSSGTHSNQPQHF
CDR3nt: TGTGCCAGCAGCTCCGGGACGCATAGCAATCAGCCCCAGCATTTT

j_gene: TRBJ2-1
v_gene: TRBV4-3
d_gene: .
abundance: .
CDR3aa: CASSQQAGLNEQFF
CDR3nt: TGCGCCAGCAGCCAACAAGCGGGCCTCAATGAGCAGTTCTTC

j_gene: TRBJ2-3
v_gene: TRBV4-3
d_gene: TRBD2
abundance: .
CDR3aa: CASSQASGVSTDTQYF
CDR3nt: TGCGCCAGCAGCCAGGCTAGCGGGGTTAGCACAGATACGCAGTATTTT

j_gene: TRBJ2-1
v_gene: TRBV28
d_gene: .
abundance: .
CDR3aa: CASLRPGAGYNEQFF
CDR3nt: TGTGCCAGCCTGCGTCCGGGGGCCGGATACAATGAGCAGTTCTTC

j_gene: TRBJ2-1
v_gene: TRBV18
d_gene: .
abundance: .
CDR3aa: CASSPLGSDNEQFF
CDR3nt: TGTGCCAGCTCACCCCTGGGCTCCGACAATGAGCAGTTCTTC

j_gene: TRBJ2-4
v_gene: TRBV4-2
d_gene: TRBD1
abundance: few
CDR3aa: CASSQDGTGNIQYF
CDR3nt: TGTGCCAGCAGCCAAGATGGGACAGGTAACATTCAGTACTTC

j_gene: TRBJ2-1
v_gene: TRBV7-2
d_gene: TRBD1
abundance: .
CDR3aa: CASSRRQGAFSYNEQFF
CDR3nt: TGTGCCAGCAGCAGACGACAGGGAGCCTTTTCCTACAATGAGCAGTTCTTC

j_gene: TRBJ2-1
v_gene: TRBV15
d_gene: TRBD2
abundance: .
CDR3aa: CATSRGSGSVSSYNEQFF
CDR3nt: TGTGCCACCAGCAGAGGGAGCGGGAGTGTTAGCTCCTACAATGAGCAGTTCTTC

j_gene: TRBJ2-3
v_gene: TRBV7-8
d_gene: TRBD2
abundance: .
CDR3aa: CASSPWGLAGDADTQYF
CDR3nt: TGTGCCAGCAGCCCCTGGGGACTAGCGGGAGATGCAGATACGCAGTATTTT

j_gene: TRBJ1-3
v_gene: TRBV7-9
d_gene: .
abundance: .
CDR3aa: CASMASSGNTIYF
CDR3nt: TGTGCCAGCATGGCCAGCTCTGGAAACACCATATATTTT

j_gene: TRBJ1-5
v_gene: TRBV18
d_gene: .
abundance: .
CDR3aa: CASSGEKDNQPQHF
CDR3nt: TGTGCCAGCTCAGGGGAAAAGGACAATCAGCCCCAGCATTTT

j_gene: TRBJ2-1
v_gene: TRBV6-4
d_gene: TRBD2
abundance: .
CDR3aa: CASSDEGLGSNEQFF
CDR3nt: TGTGCCAGCAGTGACGAGGGACTAGGGAGCAATGAGCAGTTCTTC

j_gene: TRBJ2-5
v_gene: TRBV13
d_gene: .
abundance: few
CDR3aa: CASSLFSARGTQYF
CDR3nt: TGTGCCAGCAGCTTATTCAGCGCCCGAGGGACCCAGTACTTC

j_gene: TRBJ2-3
v_gene: TRBV4-3
d_gene: .
abundance: .
CDR3aa: CASSQDLGIGGTQYF
CDR3nt: TGCGCCAGCAGCCAAGATCTCGGAATCGGTGGCACGCAGTATTTT

j_gene: TRBJ2-2
v_gene: TRBV25-1
d_gene: TRBD2
abundance: .
CDR3aa: CASSNSGRVVGELFF
CDR3nt: TGTGCCAGCAGTAATAGCGGGAGGGTAGTCGGGGAGCTGTTTTTT

j_gene: TRBJ2-5
v_gene: TRBV7-8
d_gene: TRBD2
abundance: .
CDR3aa: CASSSRLAGETQYF
CDR3nt: TGTGCCAGCAGCTCCCGACTAGCCGGAGAGACCCAGTACTTC

j_gene: TRBJ1-3
v_gene: TRBV5-8
d_gene: .
abundance: .
CDR3aa: CASSPDGNTIYF
CDR3nt: TGTGCCAGCAGCCCTGATGGAAACACCATATATTTT

j_gene: TRBJ1-2
v_gene: TRBV6-5
d_gene: .
abundance: .
CDR3aa: CASSYFGLYGYTF
CDR3nt: TGTGCCAGCAGTTACTTCGGTCTCTATGGCTACACCTTC

j_gene: TRBJ1-2
v_gene: TRBV5-1
d_gene: TRBD1
abundance: .
CDR3aa: CASSLGTGLTLGIYGYTF
CDR3nt: TGCGCCAGCAGCTTGGGGACAGGGTTGACTTTAGGTATCTATGGCTACACCTTC

j_gene: TRBJ2-6
v_gene: TRBV5-4
d_gene: .
abundance: .
CDR3aa: CASSLGRVDGANVLTF
CDR3nt: TGTGCCAGCAGCTTGGGGAGGGTAGACGGGGCCAACGTCCTGACTTTC

j_gene: TRBJ2-1
v_gene: TRBV29-1
d_gene: .
abundance: .
CDR3aa: CSVARQANYNEQFF
CDR3nt: TGCAGCGTCGCCAGACAGGCGAATTACAATGAGCAGTTCTTC

j_gene: TRBJ2-1
v_gene: TRBV7-2
d_gene: .
abundance: .
CDR3aa: CASTLPTLEQFF
CDR3nt: TGTGCCAGCACCCTACCAACCCTTGAGCAGTTCTTC

j_gene: TRBJ2-3
v_gene: TRBV6-6
d_gene: .
abundance: .
CDR3aa: CASSSYTDTQYF
CDR3nt: TGTGCCAGCAGTTCGTACACAGATACGCAGTATTTT

j_gene: TRBJ1-2
v_gene: TRBV28
d_gene: .
abundance: .
CDR3aa: CASSYGAPVKGYTF
CDR3nt: TGTGCCAGCAGTTACGGAGCCCCGGTAAAAGGCTACACCTTC

j_gene: TRBJ1-1
v_gene: TRBV7-9
d_gene: .
abundance: few
CDR3aa: CASSLEGNTEAFF
CDR3nt: TGTGCCAGCAGCTTAGAAGGTAACACTGAAGCTTTCTTT

j_gene: TRBJ2-7
v_gene: TRBV28
d_gene: .
abundance: .
CDR3aa: CASSFSSPGEQYF
CDR3nt: TGTGCCAGCAGTTTCAGCTCGCCCGGCGAGCAGTACTTC

j_gene: TRBJ2-1
v_gene: TRBV7-2
d_gene: .
abundance: .
CDR3aa: CASSLDPRAEQFF
CDR3nt: TGTGCCAGCAGCTTAGACCCCAGGGCTGAGCAGTTCTTC

j_gene: TRBJ2-7
v_gene: TRBV4-1
d_gene: TRBD1
abundance: .
CDR3aa: CASSPGQGGSYEQYF
CDR3nt: TGCGCCAGCAGCCCGGGACAGGGCGGTTCCTACGAGCAGTACTTC

j_gene: TRBJ1-2
v_gene: TRBV9
d_gene: TRBD1
abundance: once
CDR3aa: CASSARTGNGYTF
CDR3nt: TGTGCCAGCAGCGCACGGACAGGGAATGGCTACACCTTC

j_gene: TRBJ1-5
v_gene: TRBV19
d_gene: .
abundance: .
CDR3aa: CASSIGGSDQPQHF
CDR3nt: TGTGCCAGTAGTATTGGGGGTTCTGATCAGCCCCAGCATTTT

j_gene: TRBJ1-1
v_gene: TRBV18
d_gene: .
abundance: .
CDR3aa: CASSPPTQANTEAFF
CDR3nt: TGTGCCAGCTCCCCTCCTACGCAGGCGAACACTGAAGCTTTCTTT

j_gene: TRBJ2-2
v_gene: TRBV7-3
d_gene: TRBD2
abundance: .
CDR3aa: CASSPLAAGTGELFF
CDR3nt: TGTGCCAGCAGCCCACTAGCGGCTGGTACCGGGGAGCTGTTTTTT

j_gene: TRBJ1-2
v_gene: TRBV6-5
d_gene: .
abundance: once
CDR3aa: CASSEGQIGGYTF
CDR3nt: TGTGCCAGCAGCGAAGGACAGATTGGTGGCTACACCTTC

j_gene: TRBJ1-1
v_gene: TRBV7-2
d_gene: .
abundance: once
CDR3aa: CASSLEVNTEAFF
CDR3nt: TGTGCCAGCAGCTTAGAAGTGAACACTGAAGCTTTCTTT

j_gene: TRBJ1-5
v_gene: TRBV30
d_gene: .
abundance: .
CDR3aa: CAWKCRGGPQHF
CDR3nt: TGTGCCTGGAAATGCAGGGGAGGGCCCCAGCATTTT

j_gene: TRBJ2-3
v_gene: TRBV5-1
d_gene: .
abundance: .
CDR3aa: CASSSQGTDTQYF
CDR3nt: TGCGCCAGCAGCTCCCAAGGCACAGATACGCAGTATTTT

j_gene: TRBJ2-7
v_gene: TRBV9
d_gene: TRBD2
abundance: .
CDR3aa: CASSRIGTSGNYEQYF
CDR3nt: TGTGCCAGCAGCAGAATTGGGACTAGCGGGAACTACGAGCAGTACTTC

j_gene: TRBJ2-7
v_gene: TRBV6-6
d_gene: .
abundance: .
CDR3aa: CASRETGYEQYF
CDR3nt: TGTGCCAGCAGAGAGACTGGTTACGAGCAGTACTTC

j_gene: TRBJ2-7
v_gene: TRBV19
d_gene: TRBD2
abundance: .
CDR3aa: CASSSLAGGPYEQYF
CDR3nt: TGTGCCAGTTCCTCACTAGCGGGAGGGCCTTACGAGCAGTACTTC

j_gene: TRBJ2-1
v_gene: TRBV10-3
d_gene: TRBD2
abundance: .
CDR3aa: CAISRTELAGGTTYNEQFF
CDR3nt: TGTGCCATCAGCCGAACGGAACTAGCGGGAGGGACCACCTACAATGAGCAGTTCTTC

j_gene: TRBJ2-3
v_gene: TRBV9
d_gene: .
abundance: .
CDR3aa: CASSVDLGKGTDTQYF
CDR3nt: TGTGCCAGCAGCGTAGATCTGGGTAAGGGCACAGATACGCAGTATTTT

j_gene: TRBJ2-5
v_gene: TRBV15
d_gene: .
abundance: .
CDR3aa: CATSRDRTVQETQYF
CDR3nt: TGTGCCACCAGCAGAGATCGGACCGTCCAAGAGACCCAGTACTTC

j_gene: TRBJ2-2
v_gene: TRBV28
d_gene: TRBD1
abundance: .
CDR3aa: CASSPGDRNTGELFF
CDR3nt: TGTGCCAGCAGTCCTGGGGACAGGAACACCGGGGAGCTGTTTTTT

j_gene: TRBJ2-1
v_gene: TRBV5-4
d_gene: TRBD1
abundance: few
CDR3aa: CASSLQGAREQFF
CDR3nt: TGTGCCAGCAGCTTACAGGGGGCGCGTGAGCAGTTCTTC